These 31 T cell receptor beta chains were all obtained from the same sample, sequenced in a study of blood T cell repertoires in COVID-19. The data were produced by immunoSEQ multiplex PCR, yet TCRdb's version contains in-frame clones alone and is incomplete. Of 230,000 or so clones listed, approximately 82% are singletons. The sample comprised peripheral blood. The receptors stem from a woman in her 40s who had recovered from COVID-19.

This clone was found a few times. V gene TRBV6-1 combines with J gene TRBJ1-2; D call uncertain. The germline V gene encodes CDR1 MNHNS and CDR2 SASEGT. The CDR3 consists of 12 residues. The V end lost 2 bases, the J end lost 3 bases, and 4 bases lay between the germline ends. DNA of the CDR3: TGTGCCAGCAGTGAACAGGACTATGGCTACACCTTC. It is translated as CASSEQDYGYTF.

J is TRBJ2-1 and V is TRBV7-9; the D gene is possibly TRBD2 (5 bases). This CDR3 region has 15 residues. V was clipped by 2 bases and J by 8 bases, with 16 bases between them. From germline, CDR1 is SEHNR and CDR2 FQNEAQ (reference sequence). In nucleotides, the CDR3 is TGTGCCAGCAGCTTATTTGGACCCTCCGGGGATGAGCAGTTCTTC. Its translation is CASSLFGPSGDEQFF.

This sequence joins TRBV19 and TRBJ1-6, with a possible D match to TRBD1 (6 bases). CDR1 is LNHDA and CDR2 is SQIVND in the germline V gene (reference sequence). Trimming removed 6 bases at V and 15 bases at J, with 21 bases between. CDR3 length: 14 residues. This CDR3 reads CASSHQGGQTDLHF. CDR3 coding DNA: TGTGCCAGTAGCCACCAAGGGGGTCAAACGGACCTCCACTTT.

CDR3 loop: CASIEGGVKDTQYF. Here the CDR3 DNA reads TGTGCCAGCATCGAGGGAGGGGTCAAAGATACGCAGTATTTT. This chain links TRBV13 with TRBJ2-3; 7 bases line up with TRBD2. Germline CDR1 is PRHDT and CDR2 is FYEKMQ (reference sequence). The CDR3 runs 14 residues. The V gene end was trimmed by 7 bases and the J gene end by 5 bases; junction bases not matched to a gene: 9. Filled out from reference TRBV13 and TRBJ2-3, the complete variable domain reads AAGVIQSPRHLIKEKRETATLKCYPIPRHDTVYWYQQGPGQDPQFLISFYEKMQSDKGSIPDRFSAQQFSDYHSELNMSSLELGDSALYFCASIEGGVKDTQYFGPGTRLTVL.

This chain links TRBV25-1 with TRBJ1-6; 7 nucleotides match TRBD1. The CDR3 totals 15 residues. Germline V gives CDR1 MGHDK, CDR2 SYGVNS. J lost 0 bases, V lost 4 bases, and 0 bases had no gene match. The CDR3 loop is CASSGDSSYNSPLHF. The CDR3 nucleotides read TGTGCCAGCAGTGGGGACAGCTCCTATAATTCACCCCTCCACTTT.

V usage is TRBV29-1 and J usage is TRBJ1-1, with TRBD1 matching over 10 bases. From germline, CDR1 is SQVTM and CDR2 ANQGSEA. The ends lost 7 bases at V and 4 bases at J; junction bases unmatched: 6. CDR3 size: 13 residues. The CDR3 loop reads CSAGDRGPTEAFF. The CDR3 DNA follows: TGCAGCGCAGGAGACAGGGGGCCCACTGAAGCTTTCTTT.

The CDR3 nucleotides read TGTGCCATCAGTCCCGGGACAGAAGAGACCCAGTACTTC. This encodes CAISPGTEETQYF. The chain links TRBV10-3 to TRBJ2-5, with TRBD1 matching over 7 bases. Germline CDR1 is ENHRY and CDR2 is SYGVKD. V was pared by 5 bases and J by 3 bases, with 3 bases of the junction left unmatched. This CDR3 has 13 residues.

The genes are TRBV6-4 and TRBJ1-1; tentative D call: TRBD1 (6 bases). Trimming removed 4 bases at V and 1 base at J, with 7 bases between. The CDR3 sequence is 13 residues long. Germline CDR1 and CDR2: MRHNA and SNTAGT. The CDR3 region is CASSARGNTEAFF. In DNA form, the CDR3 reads TGTGCCAGCAGTGCCAGGGGGAACACTGAAGCTTTCTTT.

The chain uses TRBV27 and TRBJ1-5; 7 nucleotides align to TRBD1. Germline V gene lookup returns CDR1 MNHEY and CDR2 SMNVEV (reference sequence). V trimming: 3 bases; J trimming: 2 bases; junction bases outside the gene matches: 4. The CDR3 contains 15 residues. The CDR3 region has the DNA TGTGCCAGCAGTTTCGCCGACAGGGGCAATCAGCCCCAGCATTTT. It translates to CASSFADRGNQPQHF.

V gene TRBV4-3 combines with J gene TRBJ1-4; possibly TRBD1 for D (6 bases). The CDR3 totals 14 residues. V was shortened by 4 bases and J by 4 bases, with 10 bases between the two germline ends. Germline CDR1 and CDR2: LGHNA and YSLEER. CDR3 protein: CASSLVQGNEKLFF. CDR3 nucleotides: TGCGCCAGCAGCCTCGTACAGGGTAATGAAAAACTGTTTTTT.

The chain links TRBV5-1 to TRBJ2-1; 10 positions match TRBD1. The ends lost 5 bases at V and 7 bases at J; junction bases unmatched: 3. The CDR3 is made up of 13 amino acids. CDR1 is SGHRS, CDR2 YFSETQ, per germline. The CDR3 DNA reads TGCGCCAGCAGGGGACAGGGGATGAATGAGCAGTTCTTC. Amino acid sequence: CASRGQGMNEQFF.

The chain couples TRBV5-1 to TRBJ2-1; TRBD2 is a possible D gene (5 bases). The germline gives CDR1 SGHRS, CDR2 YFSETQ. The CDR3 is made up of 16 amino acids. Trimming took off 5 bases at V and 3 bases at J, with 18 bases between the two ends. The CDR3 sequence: CASSQSSSGSYNEQFF. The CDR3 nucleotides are TGCGCCAGCAGTCAGTCGTCCAGCGGAAGCTACAATGAGCAGTTCTTC.

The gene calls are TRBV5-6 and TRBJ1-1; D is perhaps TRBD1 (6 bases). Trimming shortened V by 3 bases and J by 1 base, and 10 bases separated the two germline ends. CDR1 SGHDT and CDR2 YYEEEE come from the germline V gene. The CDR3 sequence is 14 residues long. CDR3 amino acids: CASSSARGNTEAFF. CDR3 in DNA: TGTGCCAGCAGCTCCGCCAGGGGGAACACTGAAGCTTTCTTT.

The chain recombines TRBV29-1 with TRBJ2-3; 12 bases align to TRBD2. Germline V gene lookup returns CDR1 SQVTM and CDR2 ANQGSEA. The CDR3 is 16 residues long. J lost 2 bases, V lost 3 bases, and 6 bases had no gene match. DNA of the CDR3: TGCAGCGTTGACCGCCCTAGCGGGGGGGACACAGATACGCAGTATTTT. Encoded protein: CSVDRPSGGDTDTQYF.

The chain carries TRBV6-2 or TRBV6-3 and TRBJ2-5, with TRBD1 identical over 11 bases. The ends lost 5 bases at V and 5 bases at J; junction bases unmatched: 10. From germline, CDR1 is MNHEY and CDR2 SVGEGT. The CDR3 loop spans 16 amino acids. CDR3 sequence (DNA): TGTGCCAGCAGTCACAGGACAGGGGGCGGGTGGGAGACCCAGTACTTC. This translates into CASSHRTGGGWETQYF.

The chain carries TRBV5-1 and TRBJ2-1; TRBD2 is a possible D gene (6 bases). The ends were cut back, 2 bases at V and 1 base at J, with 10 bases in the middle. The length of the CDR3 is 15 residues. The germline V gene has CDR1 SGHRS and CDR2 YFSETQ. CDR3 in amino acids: CASSLLASSYNEQFF. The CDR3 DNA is TGCGCCAGCAGCTTACTAGCTTCGTCCTACAATGAGCAGTTCTTC.

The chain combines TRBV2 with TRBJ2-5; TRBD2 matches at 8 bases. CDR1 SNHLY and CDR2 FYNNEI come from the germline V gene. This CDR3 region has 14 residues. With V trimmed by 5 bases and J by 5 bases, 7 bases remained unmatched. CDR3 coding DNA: TGTGCCAGCAGTAAAAGACTAGCGAGGGAGACCCAGTACTTC. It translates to CASSKRLARETQYF.

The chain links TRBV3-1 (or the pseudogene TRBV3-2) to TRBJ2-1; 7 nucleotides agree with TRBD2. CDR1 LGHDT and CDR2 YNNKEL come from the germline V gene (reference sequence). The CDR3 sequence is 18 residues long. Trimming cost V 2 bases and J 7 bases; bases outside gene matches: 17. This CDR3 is CASSQNPRGSGDYNEQFF. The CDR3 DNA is TGTGCCAGCAGCCAAAACCCTCGAGGAAGCGGGGATTATAATGAGCAGTTCTTC.

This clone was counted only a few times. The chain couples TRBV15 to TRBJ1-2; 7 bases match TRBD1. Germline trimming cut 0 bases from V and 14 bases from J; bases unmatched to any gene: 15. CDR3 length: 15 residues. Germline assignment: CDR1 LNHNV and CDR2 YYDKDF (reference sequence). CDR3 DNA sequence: TGTGCCACCAGCAGAGAGGGACGAGGACAGGCTAGTTGGACCTTC. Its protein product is CATSREGRGQASWTF.

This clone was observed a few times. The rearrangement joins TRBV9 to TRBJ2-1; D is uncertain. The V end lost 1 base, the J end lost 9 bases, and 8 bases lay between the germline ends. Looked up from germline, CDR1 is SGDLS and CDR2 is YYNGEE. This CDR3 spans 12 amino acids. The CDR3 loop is CASSVLGGEQFF. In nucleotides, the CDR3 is TGTGCCAGCAGCGTACTCGGTGGTGAGCAGTTCTTC.

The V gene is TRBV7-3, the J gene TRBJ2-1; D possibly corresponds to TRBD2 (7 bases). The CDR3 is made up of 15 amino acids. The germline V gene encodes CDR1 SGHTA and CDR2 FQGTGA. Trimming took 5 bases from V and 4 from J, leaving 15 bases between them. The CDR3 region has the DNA TGTGCCAGCAGCCCCCTTGCGGGGGCGTACAATGAGCAGTTCTTC. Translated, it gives CASSPLAGAYNEQFF.

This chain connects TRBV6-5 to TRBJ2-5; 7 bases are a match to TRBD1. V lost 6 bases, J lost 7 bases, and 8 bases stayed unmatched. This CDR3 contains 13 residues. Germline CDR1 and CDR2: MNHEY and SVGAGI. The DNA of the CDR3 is TGTGCCAGCAGAACACAGGGGACGGGGACCCAGTACTTC. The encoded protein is CASRTQGTGTQYF.

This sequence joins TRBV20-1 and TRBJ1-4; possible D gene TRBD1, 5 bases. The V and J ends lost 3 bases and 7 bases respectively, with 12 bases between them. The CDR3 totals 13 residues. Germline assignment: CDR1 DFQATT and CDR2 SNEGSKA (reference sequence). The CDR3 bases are TGCAGTGCTAGTCAGGGTATTGGTGAAAAACTGTTTTTT. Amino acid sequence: CSASQGIGEKLFF.

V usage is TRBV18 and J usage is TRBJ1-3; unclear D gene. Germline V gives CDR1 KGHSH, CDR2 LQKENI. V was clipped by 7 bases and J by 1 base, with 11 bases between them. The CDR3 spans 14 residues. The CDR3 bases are TGTGCCAGCTTTGACTCGGGTTCTGGAAACACCATATATTTT. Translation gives CASFDSGSGNTIYF.

The CDR3 region is CASQKTGTEDYEQYF. In DNA form, the CDR3 reads TGTGCCAGCCAAAAAACCGGGACAGAAGACTACGAGCAGTACTTC. This chain uses TRBV6-5 with TRBJ2-7; 7 positions agree with TRBD1. The germline gives CDR1 MNHEY, CDR2 SVGAGI. The CDR3 runs to 15 residues. The J segment lost 3 bases and the V segment lost 8 bases, leaving 13 bases of the junction unmatched.

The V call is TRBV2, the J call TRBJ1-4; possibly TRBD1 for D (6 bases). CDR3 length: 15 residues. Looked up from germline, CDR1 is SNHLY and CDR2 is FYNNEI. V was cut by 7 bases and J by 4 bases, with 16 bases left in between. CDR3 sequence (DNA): TGTGCCAGCAACAACCGGGACACATATAATGAAAAACTGTTTTTT. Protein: CASNNRDTYNEKLFF.

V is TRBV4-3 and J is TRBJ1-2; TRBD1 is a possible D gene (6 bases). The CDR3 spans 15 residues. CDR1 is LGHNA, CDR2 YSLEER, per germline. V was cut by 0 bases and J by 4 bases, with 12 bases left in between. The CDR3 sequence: CASSQDGGDTYGYTF. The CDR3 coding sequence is TGCGCCAGCAGCCAAGACGGTGGGGACACCTATGGCTACACCTTC.

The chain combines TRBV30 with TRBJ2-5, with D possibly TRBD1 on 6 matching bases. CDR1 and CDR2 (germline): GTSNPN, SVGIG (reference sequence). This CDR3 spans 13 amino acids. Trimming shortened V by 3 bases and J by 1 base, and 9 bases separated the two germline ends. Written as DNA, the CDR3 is TGTGCCTGGAGCGGGACAACCCAAGAGACCCAGTACTTC. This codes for CAWSGTTQETQYF.

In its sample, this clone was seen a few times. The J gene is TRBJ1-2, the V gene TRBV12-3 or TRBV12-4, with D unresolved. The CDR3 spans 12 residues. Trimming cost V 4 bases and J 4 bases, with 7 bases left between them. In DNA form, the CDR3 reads TGTGCCAGCAGTTCCGGGAGCTATGGCTACACCTTC. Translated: CASSSGSYGYTF.

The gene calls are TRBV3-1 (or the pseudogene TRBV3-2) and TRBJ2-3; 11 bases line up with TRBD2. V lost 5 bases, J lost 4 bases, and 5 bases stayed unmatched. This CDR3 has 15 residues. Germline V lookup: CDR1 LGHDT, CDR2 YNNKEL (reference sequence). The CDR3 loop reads CASSYSGGAADTQYF. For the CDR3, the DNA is TGTGCCAGCAGCTATAGCGGGGGGGCCGCAGATACGCAGTATTTT.

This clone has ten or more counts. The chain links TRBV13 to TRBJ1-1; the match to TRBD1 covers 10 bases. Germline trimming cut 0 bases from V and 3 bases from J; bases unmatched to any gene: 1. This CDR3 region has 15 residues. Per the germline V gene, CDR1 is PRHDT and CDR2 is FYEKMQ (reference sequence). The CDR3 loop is CASSLGDRGYTEAFF. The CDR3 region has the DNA TGTGCCAGCAGCTTAGGGGACAGGGGGTACACTGAAGCTTTCTTT.